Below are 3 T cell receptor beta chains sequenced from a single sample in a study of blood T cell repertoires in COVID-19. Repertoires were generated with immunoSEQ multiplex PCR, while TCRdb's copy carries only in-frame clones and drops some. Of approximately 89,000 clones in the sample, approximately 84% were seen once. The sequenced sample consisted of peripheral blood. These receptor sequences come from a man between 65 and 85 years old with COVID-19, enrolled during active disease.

The CDR3 protein is CASSPTTSGSEFF. Here the CDR3 DNA reads TGTGCCAGCAGCCCTACGACTAGCGGGAGCGAGTTCTTC. The chain uses TRBV9 and TRBJ2-1, with 12 nucleotides matching TRBD2. The CDR3 extends over 13 amino acids. Germline CDR1 SGDLS, CDR2 YYNGEE. J gave up 14 bases and V 4 bases, and 7 bases lay outside the gene matches.

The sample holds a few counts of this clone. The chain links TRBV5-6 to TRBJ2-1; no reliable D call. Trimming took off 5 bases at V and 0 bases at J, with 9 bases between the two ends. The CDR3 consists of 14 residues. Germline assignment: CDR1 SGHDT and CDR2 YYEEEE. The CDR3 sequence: CASSPAASYNEQFF. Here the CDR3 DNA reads TGTGCCAGCAGTCCGGCGGCCTCCTACAATGAGCAGTTCTTC.

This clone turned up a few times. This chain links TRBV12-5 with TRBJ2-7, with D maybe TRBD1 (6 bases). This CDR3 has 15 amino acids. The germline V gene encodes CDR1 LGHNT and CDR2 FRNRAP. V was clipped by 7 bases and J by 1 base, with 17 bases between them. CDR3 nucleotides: TGTGCTAGTGCCACCCCGACAGGTTATTCCTACGAGCAGTACTTC. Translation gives CASATPTGYSYEQYF.